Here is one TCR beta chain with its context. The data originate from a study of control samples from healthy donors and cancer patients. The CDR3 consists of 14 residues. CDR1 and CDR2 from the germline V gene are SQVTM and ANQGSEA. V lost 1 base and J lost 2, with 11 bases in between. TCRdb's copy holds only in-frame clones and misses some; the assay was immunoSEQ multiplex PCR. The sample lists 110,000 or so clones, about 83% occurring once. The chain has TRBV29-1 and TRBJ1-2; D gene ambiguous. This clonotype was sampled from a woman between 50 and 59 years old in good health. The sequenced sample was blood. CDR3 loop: CSVEAGGVNYGYTF. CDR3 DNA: TGCAGCGTTGAAGCGGGCGGGGTCAACTATGGCTACACCTTC.